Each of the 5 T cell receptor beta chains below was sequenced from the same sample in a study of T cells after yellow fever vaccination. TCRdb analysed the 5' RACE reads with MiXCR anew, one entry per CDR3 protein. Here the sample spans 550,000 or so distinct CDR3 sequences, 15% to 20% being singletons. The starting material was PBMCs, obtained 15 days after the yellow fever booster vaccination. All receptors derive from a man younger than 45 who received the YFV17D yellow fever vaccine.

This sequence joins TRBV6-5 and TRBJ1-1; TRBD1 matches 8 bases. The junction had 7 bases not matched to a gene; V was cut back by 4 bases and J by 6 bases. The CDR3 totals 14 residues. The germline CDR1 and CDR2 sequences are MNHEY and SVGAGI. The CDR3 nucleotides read TGTGCCAGCAGTTTACAGGGGGGGTTGGCTGAAGCTTTCTTT. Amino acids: CASSLQGGLAEAFF.

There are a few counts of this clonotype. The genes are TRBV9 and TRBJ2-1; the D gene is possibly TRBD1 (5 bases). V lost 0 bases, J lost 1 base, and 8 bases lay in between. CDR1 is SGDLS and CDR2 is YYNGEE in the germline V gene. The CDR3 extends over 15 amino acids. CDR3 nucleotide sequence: TGTGCCAGCAGCGTAGAGCAGGGTTCCTACAATGAGCAGTTCTTC. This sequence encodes CASSVEQGSYNEQFF.

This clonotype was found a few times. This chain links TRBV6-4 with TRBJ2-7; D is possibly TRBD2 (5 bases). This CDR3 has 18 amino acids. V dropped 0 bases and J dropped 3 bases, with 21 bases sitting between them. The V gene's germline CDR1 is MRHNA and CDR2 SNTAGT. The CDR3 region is CASSDSREGSYYRYEQYF. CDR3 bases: TGTGCCAGCAGTGACTCAAGAGAGGGCAGTTACTATCGCTACGAGCAGTACTTC.

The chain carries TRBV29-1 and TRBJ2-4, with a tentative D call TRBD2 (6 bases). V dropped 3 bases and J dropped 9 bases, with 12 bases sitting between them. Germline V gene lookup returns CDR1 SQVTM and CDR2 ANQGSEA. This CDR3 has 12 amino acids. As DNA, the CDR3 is TGCAGCGTTGAGGGGGGTAGCGGCATTCAGTACTTC. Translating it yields CSVEGGSGIQYF.

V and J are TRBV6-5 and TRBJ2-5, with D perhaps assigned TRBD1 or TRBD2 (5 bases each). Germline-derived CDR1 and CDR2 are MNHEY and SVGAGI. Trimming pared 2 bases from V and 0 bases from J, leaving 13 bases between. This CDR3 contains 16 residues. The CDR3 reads CASSYPGRGDQETQYF. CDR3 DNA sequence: TGTGCCAGCAGTTACCCCGGAAGGGGAGACCAAGAGACCCAGTACTTC.